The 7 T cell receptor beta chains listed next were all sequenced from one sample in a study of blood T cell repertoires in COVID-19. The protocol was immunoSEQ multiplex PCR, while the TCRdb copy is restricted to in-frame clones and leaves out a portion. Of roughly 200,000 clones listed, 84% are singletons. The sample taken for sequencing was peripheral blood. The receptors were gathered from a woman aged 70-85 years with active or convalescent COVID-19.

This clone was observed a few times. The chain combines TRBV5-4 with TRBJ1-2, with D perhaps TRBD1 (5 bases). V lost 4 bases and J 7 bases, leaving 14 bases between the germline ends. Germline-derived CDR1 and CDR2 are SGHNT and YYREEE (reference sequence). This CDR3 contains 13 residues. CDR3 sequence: CASSRDREGGYTF. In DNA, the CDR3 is TGTGCCAGCAGCCGGGACCGGGAGGGTGGCTACACCTTC.

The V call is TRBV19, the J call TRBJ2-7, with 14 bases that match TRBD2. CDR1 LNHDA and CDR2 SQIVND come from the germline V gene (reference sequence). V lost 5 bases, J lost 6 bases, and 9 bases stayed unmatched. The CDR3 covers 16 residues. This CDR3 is CASSVGLAGDGTEQYF. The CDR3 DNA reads TGTGCCAGTAGTGTGGGACTAGCGGGAGACGGTACCGAGCAGTACTTC.

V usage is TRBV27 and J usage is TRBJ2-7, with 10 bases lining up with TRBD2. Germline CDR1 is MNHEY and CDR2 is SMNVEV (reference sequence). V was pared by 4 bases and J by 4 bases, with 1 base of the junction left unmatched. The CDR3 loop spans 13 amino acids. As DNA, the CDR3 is TGTGCCAGCAGTTCGGGACTAGCGTACGAGCAGTACTTC. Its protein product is CASSSGLAYEQYF.

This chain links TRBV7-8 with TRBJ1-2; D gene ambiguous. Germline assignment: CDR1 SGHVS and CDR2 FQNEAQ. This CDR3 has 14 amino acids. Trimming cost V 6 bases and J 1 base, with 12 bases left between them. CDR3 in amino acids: CASSSASNNYGYTF. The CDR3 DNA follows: TGTGCCAGCAGTTCTGCGAGCAATAACTATGGCTACACCTTC.

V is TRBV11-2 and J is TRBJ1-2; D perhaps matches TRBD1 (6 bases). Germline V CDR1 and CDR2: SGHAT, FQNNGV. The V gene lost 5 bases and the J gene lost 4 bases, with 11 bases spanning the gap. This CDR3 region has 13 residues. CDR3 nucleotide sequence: TGTGCCAGCAGCCCGGACAGCATCTATGGCTACACCTTC. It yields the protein CASSPDSIYGYTF.

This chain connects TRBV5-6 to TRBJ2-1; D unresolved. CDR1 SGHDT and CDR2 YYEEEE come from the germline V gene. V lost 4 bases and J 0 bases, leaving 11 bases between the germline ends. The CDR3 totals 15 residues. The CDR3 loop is CASSPRLPSYNEQFF. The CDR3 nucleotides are TGTGCCAGCAGCCCAAGACTCCCCTCCTACAATGAGCAGTTCTTC.

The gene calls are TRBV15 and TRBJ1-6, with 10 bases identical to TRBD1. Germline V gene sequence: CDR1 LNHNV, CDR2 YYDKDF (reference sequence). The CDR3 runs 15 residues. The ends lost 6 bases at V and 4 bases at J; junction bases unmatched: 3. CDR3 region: CATSRTGGYNSPLHF. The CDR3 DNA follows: TGTGCCACCAGTAGGACAGGGGGTTATAATTCACCCCTCCACTTT.